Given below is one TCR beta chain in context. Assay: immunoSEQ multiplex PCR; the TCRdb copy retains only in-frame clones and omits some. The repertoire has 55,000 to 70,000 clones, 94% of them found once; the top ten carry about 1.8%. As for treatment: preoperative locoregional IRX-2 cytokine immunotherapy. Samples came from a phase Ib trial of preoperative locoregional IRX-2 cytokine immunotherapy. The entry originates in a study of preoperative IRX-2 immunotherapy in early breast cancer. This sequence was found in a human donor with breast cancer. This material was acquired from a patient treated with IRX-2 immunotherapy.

CDR3 DNA sequence: TGCGGAACACTAGCGAGAGAGACCCAGTACTTC. The encoded protein is CGTLARETQYF. The chain has TRBV29-1 and TRBJ2-5; 7 bases are a match to TRBD2. The germline CDR1 and CDR2 sequences are SQVTM and ANQGSEA. The CDR3 covers 11 residues.